This TCR beta chain was sequenced for a study of T cell changes during pregnancy in multiple sclerosis. TCRdb keeps only in-frame clones here, not all; method: immunoSEQ multiplex PCR. The sample consists of tens of thousands of clones, about nine tenths of them appearing once. The germline V gene has CDR1 SQVTM and CDR2 ANQGSEA. The CDR3 covers 15 residues. V was cut by 1 base and J by 3 bases, with 16 bases left in between. The sequencing used CD4+ T cells from peripheral blood mononuclear cells, collected before pregnancy. The chain joins TRBV29-1 to TRBJ2-7, with D maybe TRBD1 (6 bases). This TCR was sampled from a female donor with multiple sclerosis, enrolled in a pregnancy study. This chain's CDR3 is CSVEGEQGSLYEQYF. CDR3 coding DNA: TGCAGCGTTGAAGGGGAGCAGGGGAGCCTCTACGAGCAGTACTTC.